The clone carrying this T cell receptor (beta chain) was counted at least ten times. The antigen remains undetermined. This sample is drawn from a study of T cells in Graves' hyperthyroidism and ophthalmopathy. Points from the study as a whole: In simple terms, a model built on 13 V-J features told ophthalmopathy apart from stable hyperthyroidism.

With 0 bases clipped from V and 5 bases from J, the junction kept 6 bases outside the gene matches. The CDR3 spans 14 residues. CDR1 and CDR2 from the germline V gene are GTSNPN and SVGIG (reference sequence). RNA transcripts were the template for amplifying TCR beta CDR3 regions. RT-PCR in the first round (using the HTBI primer set) targeted the TCR CDR3. TCRdb redid the calling of the multiplex PCR reads with MiXCR, one entry per CDR3 protein. Of fewer than 350,000 distinct CDR3 sequences in the sample, about 16% were seen once. The sequencing input was blood. V gene TRBV30 combines with J gene TRBJ2-7; TRBD2 aligns across 8 bases. The TCR originated in a woman aged 45-65 years with Graves' hyperthyroidism that later progressed to Graves' ophthalmopathy. CDR3 residues: CAWSVKAGADEQYF. In DNA, the CDR3 is TGTGCCTGGAGTGTAAAAGCGGGAGCTGACGAGCAGTACTTC.